A selection of T cell receptor beta chains follows, all from one sample in a study of read filtering for tumor transcriptome and immune sequencing. In TCRdb, the reads were re-called with MiXCR into one record per CDR3 protein. The repertoire includes approximately 40,000 distinct CDR3 sequences, approximately 13% of them detected once, and 27% sits in the top ten. The sequencing input was a population of CD138-negative cells sorted from bone marrow. Receptors originate from a donor aged 40 or older with multiple myeloma. The CDR3 runs from the conserved cysteine through the conserved F or W. A D gene is named only where the DNA matches it firmly. Clone size, where shown, is once, few, many, or a class for clones that have expanded.

NA,TRBJ1-1,few,TRBV18,CASSSTKGSYTKAFF,TGTGCCAGCTCCTCAACCAAAGGGTCCTACACTAAAGCTTTCTTT
NA,TRBJ2-5,many,TRBV4-3,CASSQGGRQETQYF,TGCGCCAGCAGCCAAGGGGGGAGACAAGAGACCCAGTACTTC
NA,TRBJ2-7,many,TRBV25-1,CASSPLQGQRSYEQYF,TGTGCCAGCAGTCCACTGCAGGGACAACGATCCTACGAGCAGTACTTC
NA,TRBJ2-3,few,TRBV6-5,CASSYSTGFGGITDTQYF,TGTGCCAGCAGTTACTCGACCGGGTTTGGGGGGATCACAGATACGCAGTATTTT
NA,TRBJ2-4,many,TRBV6-1,CASSEGGKTKNIQYF,TGTGCCAGCAGTGAAGGAGGGAAGACCAAAAACATTCAGTACTTC
TRBD2,TRBJ2-1,medium-sized,TRBV20-1,CSVRTSGRAHEQFF,TGCAGTGTTAGGACTAGCGGGAGGGCCCATGAGCAGTTCTTC
TRBD1,TRBJ1-1,many,TRBV6-8,CASNCRDRGPNTEAFF,TGTGCCAGCAATTGCCGGGACAGGGGGCCGAACACTGAAGCTTTCTTT
NA,TRBJ2-3,NA,TRBV7-2,CASSLNGGLGGGTDTQYF,TGTGCCAGCAGCTTAAACGGGGGACTTGGAGGCGGCACAGATACGCAGTATTTT
NA,TRBJ2-5,many,TRBV7-2,CASSPGLQETQYF,TGTGCCAGCAGCCCAGGGCTCCAAGAGACCCAGTACTTC
NA,TRBJ1-4,few,TRBV4-1,CASSQDTGAGNEKLFF,TGCGCCAGCAGCCAAGATACCGGCGCGGGGAATGAAAAACTGTTTTTT
NA,TRBJ2-3,many,TRBV11-2,CASSLGLQRTDTQYF,TGTGCCAGCAGCTTAGGTCTACAACGCACAGATACGCAGTATTTT
NA,TRBJ2-3,many,TRBV7-9,CASRRDSTDTQYF,TGTGCCAGCAGAAGGGACTCCACAGATACGCAGTATTTT
NA,TRBJ2-1,many,TRBV6-1,CASRTNEQFF,TGTGCCAGCAGAACTAATGAGCAGTTCTTC